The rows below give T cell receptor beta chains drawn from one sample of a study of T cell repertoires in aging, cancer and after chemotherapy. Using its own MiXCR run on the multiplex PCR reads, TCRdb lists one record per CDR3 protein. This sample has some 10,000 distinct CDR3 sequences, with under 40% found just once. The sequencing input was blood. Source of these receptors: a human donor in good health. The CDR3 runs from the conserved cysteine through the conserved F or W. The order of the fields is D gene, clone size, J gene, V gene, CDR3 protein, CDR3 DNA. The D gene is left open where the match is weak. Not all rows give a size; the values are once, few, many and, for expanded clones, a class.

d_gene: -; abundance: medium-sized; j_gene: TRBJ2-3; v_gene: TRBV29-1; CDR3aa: CSVLGSLPDTQYF; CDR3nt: TGCAGCGTTCTCGGGAGTCTCCCAGATACGCAGTATTTT
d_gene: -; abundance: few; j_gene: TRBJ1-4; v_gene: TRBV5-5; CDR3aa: CASSSSGGQKLFF; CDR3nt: TGTGCCAGCAGCTCTTCGGGCGGTCAAAAACTGTTTTTT
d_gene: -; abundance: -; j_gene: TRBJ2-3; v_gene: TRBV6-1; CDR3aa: CASSYPPTDTQYF; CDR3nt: TGTGCCAGCAGCTACCCTCCAACGGATACGCAGTATTTT
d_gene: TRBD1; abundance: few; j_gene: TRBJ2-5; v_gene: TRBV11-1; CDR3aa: CASSIGFGGQKETQYF; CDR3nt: TGTGCCAGCAGCATAGGCTTTGGGGGACAGAAAGAGACCCAGTACTTC
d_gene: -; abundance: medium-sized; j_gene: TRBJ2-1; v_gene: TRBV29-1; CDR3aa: CSVHPVAAGYNEQFF; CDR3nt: TGCAGCGTTCACCCGGTGGCAGCCGGGTACAATGAGCAGTTCTTC
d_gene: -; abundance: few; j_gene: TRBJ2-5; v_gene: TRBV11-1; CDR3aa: CASEGGQETQYF; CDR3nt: TGTGCCAGCGAGGGGGGCCAAGAGACCCAGTACTTC
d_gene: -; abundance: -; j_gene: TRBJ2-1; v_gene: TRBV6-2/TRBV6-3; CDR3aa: CASISRPVSYNEQFF; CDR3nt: TGTGCCAGCATCTCCCGACCGGTGTCCTACAATGAGCAGTTCTTC
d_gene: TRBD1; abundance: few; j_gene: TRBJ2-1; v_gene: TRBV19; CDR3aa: CASSTDRGEQFF; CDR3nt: TGTGCCAGTAGTACCGACAGGGGAGAGCAGTTCTTC
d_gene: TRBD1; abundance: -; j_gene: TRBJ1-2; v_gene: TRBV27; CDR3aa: CASSLRPGTGAYGYTF; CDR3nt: TGTGCCAGCAGTTTACGTCCCGGGACAGGGGCCTATGGCTACACCTTC
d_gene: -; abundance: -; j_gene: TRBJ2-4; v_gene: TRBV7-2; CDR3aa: CASSLTITWNIQYF; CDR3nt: TGTGCCAGCAGCTTGACCATAACTTGGAACATTCAGTACTTC